This T cell receptor (beta chain) was captured in a study of cytomegalovirus exposure and HLA in healthy donors. Across the study: When 300 to 400 donors were genotyped, about 81% of them were found to fall in the Caucasian-associated ancestry cluster.

In germline, CDR1 is SQVTM, CDR2 ANQGSEA. V lost 5 bases and J lost 4, with 11 bases in between. This CDR3 is 12 amino acids long. PCR involved 60 Vbeta and 13 Jbeta primers. Using immunoSEQ multiplex PCR, the repertoire was profiled, and TCRdb retains in-frame clones only, with some absent. In the table there are 50,000 to 70,000 clones, about 78% of which are singletons. The sequence derives from a girl aged 5-17 years in good health and CMV-seropositive. The sample comprised PBMCs. The chain links TRBV29-1 to TRBJ1-1; D is uncertain. The CDR3 coding sequence is TGCAGCGTTCGAGGGCAAGTCACTGAAGCTTTCTTT. Translating it yields CSVRGQVTEAFF.